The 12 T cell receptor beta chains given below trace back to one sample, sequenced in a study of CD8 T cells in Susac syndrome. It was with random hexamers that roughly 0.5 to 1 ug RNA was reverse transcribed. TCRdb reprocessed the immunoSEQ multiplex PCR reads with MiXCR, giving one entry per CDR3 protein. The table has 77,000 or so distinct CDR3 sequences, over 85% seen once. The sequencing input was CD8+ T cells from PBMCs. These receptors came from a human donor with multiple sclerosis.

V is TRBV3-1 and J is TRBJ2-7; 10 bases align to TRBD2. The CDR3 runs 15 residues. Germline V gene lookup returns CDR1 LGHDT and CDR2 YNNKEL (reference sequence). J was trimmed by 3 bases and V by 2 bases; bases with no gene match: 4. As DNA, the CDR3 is TGTGCCAGCAGCCAATCTATAGCGGGAGGCTACGAGCAGTACTTC. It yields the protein CASSQSIAGGYEQYF.

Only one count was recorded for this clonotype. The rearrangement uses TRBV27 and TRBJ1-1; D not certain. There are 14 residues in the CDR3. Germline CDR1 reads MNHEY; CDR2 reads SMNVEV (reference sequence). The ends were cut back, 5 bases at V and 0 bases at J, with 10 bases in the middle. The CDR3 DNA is TGTGCCAGCAGTCTTTCCCAACTGAACACTGAAGCTTTCTTT. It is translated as CASSLSQLNTEAFF.

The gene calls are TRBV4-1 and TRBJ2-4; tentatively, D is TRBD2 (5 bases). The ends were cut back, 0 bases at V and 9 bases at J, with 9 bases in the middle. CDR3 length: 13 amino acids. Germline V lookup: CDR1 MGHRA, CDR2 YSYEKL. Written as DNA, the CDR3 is TGCGCCAGCAGCCAAGAGCGGGTCGGCATTCAGTACTTC. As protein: CASSQERVGIQYF.

In nucleotides, the CDR3 is TGTGCCAGCAGTCCGAACTCCTACGAGCAGTACTTC. Its protein product is CASSPNSYEQYF. The rearrangement uses TRBV27 and TRBJ2-7; D gene uncertain. The CDR3 is made up of 12 amino acids. From germline, CDR1 is MNHEY and CDR2 SMNVEV (reference sequence). Trimming removed 5 bases from V and 0 bases from J, with 5 bases in between.

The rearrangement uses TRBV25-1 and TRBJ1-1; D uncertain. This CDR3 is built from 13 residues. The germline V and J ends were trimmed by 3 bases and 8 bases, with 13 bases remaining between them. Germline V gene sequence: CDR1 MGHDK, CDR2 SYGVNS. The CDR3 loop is CASSDPGPAEAFF. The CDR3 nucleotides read TGTGCCAGCAGTGACCCGGGCCCGGCAGAAGCTTTCTTT.

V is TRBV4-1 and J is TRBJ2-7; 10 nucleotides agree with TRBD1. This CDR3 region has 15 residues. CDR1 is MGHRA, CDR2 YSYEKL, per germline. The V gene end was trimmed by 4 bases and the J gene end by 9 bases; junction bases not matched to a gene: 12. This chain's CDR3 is CASSPRTGQGPGQYF. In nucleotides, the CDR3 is TGCGCCAGCAGCCCAAGAACGGGACAGGGGCCCGGGCAGTACTTC.

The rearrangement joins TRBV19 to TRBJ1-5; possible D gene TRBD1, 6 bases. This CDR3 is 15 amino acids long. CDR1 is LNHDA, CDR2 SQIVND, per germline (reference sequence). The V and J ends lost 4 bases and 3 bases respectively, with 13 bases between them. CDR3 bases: TGTGCCAGTAGTAACCGGGACAATCCCAATCAGCCCCAGCATTTT. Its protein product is CASSNRDNPNQPQHF. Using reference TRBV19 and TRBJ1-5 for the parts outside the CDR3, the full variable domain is DGGITQSPKYLFRKEGQNVTLSCEQNLNHDAMYWYRQDPGQGLRLIYYSQIVNDFQKGDIAEGYSVSREKKESFPLTVTSAQKNPTAFYLCASSNRDNPNQPQHFGDGTRLSIL.

The CDR3 region is CASSLQDSDTQYF. As DNA, the CDR3 is TGTGCCAGCAGCTTACAGGACTCAGATACGCAGTATTTT. The chain uses TRBV5-4 and TRBJ2-3; D may be TRBD1 or TRBD2 (5 bases each). The germline gives CDR1 SGHNT, CDR2 YYREEE (reference sequence). Trimming took 2 bases from V and 4 from J, leaving 8 bases between them. The CDR3 loop spans 13 amino acids. Variable domain in full (rest from reference TRBV5-4 and TRBJ2-3): ETGVTQSPTHLIKTRGQQVTLRCSSQSGHNTVSWYQQALGQGPQFIFQYYREEENGRGNFPPRFSGLQFPNYSSELNVNALELDDSALYLCASSLQDSDTQYFGPGTRLTVL.

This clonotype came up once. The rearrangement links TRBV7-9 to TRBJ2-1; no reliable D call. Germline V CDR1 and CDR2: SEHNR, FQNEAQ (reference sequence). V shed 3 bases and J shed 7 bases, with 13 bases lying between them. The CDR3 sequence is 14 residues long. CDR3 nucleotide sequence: TGTGCCAGCAGCTTTTTCGTAGCTAAGAATGAGCAGTTCTTC. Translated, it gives CASSFFVAKNEQFF.

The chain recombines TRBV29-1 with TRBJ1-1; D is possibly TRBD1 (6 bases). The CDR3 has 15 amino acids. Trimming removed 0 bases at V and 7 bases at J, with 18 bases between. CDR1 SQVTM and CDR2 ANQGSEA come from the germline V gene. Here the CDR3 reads CSVEDLRTADREAFF. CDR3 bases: TGCAGCGTTGAAGATCTACGGACAGCCGACCGTGAAGCTTTCTTT.

The CDR3 region has the DNA TGTGCCAGCAGTTTGGCTGCGGGGCCCAAGACCCAGTACTTC. It translates to CASSLAAGPKTQYF. J is TRBJ2-5 and V is TRBV27, with D maybe TRBD2 (6 bases). Germline lookup yields CDR1 MNHEY and CDR2 SMNVEV (reference sequence). The CDR3 has 14 amino acids. Trimming left V 3 bases short and J 6 bases short, with 14 bases between.

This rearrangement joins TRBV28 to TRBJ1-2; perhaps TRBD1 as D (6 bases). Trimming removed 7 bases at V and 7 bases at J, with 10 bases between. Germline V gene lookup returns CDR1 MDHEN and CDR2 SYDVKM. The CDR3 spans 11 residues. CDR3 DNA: TGTGCCAGCAACAGGGCTAGTGGCTACACCTTC. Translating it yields CASNRASGYTF.